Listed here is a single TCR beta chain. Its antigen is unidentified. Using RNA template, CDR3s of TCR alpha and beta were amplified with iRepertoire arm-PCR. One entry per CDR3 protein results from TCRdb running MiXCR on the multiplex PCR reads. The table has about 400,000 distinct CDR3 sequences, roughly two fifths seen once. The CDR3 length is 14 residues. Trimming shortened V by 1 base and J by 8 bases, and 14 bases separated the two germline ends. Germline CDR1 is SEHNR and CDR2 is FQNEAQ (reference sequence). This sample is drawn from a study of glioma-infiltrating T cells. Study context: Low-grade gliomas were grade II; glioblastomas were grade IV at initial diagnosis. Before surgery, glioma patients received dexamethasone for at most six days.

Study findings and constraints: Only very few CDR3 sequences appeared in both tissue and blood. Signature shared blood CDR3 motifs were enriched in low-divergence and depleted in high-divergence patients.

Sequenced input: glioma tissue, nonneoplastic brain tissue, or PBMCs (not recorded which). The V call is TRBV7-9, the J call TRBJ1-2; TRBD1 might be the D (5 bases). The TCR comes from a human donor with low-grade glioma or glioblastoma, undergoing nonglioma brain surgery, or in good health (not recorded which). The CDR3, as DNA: TGTGCCAGCAGCTTAGAACCTCAGGGTGAAGGCTACACCTTC. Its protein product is CASSLEPQGEGYTF.